This TCR beta chain was identified during a study of siplizumab effects on memory and regulatory T cells. Overall study findings and caveats: Fewer alloreactive sequences mapped to unstimulated CD4+ memory cells under siplizumab. The average Treg-derived proportion among mappable alloreactive CD4+ clones was 68.8% with siplizumab versus 25% to 30% in controls. Proliferating Tregs in siplizumab cultures were never verified as suppressive.

Germline CDR1 is SNHLY and CDR2 is FYNNEI. The CDR3 is made up of 15 amino acids. V lost 7 bases to trimming and J lost 5 bases; unmatched junction nucleotides: 6. This table comes from immunoSEQ multiplex PCR, and its TCRdb copy is limited to in-frame clones, with some not included. The sample lists about 100,000 clones, 94% occurring once. On this clone itself: Its cognate antigen is unknown.

Input material: non-Treg CD4+ T cells sorted from blood. The sequence derives from a human donor in good health. V gene TRBV2 combines with J gene TRBJ1-6, with 9 bases lining up with TRBD1. DNA for the CDR3: TGTGCCAGCAAGAGGACAGGGGCGAATAATTCACCCCTCCACTTT. Protein sequence: CASKRTGANNSPLHF.